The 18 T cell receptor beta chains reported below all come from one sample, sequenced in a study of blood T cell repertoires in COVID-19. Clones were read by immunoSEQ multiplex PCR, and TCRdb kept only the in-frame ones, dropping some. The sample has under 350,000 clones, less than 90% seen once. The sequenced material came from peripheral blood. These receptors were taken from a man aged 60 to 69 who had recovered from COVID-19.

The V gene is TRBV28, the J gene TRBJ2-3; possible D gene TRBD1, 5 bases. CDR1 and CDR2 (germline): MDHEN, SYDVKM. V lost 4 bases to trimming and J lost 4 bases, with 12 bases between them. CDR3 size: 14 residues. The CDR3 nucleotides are TGTGCCAGCAGTTCCCCTCCAGGGTCAGATACGCAGTATTTT. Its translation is CASSSPPGSDTQYF.

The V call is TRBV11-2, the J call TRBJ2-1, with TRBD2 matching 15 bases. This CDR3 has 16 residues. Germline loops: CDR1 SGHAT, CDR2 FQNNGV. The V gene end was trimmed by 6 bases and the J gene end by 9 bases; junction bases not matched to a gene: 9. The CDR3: CASRRRTSGGAIEQFF. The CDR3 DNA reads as TGTGCCAGCAGGAGGCGGACTAGCGGGGGGGCGATTGAGCAGTTCTTC. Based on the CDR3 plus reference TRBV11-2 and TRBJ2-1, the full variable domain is EAGVAQSPRYKIIEKRQSVAFWCNPISGHATLYWYQQILGQGPKLLIQFQNNGVVDDSQLPKDRFSAERLKGVDSTLKIQPAKLEDSAVYLCASRRRTSGGAIEQFFGPGTRLTVL.

The CDR3, as DNA: TGTGCCAGCACCGGGGGACCCTACAATGAGCAGTTCTTC. Translating gives CASTGGPYNEQFF. The chain carries TRBV6-5 and TRBJ2-1; perhaps TRBD2 as D (6 bases). Germline V gene sequence: CDR1 MNHEY, CDR2 SVGAGI. The CDR3 totals 13 residues. Deletions cut 7 bases from V and 2 bases from J, with 9 bases between.

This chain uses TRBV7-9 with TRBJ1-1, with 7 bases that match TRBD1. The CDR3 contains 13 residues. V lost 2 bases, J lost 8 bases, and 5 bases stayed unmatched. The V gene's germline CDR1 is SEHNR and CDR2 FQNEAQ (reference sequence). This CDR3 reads CASSLTTGSEAFF. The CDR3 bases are TGTGCCAGCAGCTTAACGACAGGGTCGGAAGCTTTCTTT.

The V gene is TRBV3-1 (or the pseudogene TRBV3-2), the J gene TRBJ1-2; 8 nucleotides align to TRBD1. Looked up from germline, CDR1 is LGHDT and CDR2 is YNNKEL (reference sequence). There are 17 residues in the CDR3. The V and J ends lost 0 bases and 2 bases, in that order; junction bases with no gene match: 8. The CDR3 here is CASSQEGQANRNYGYTF. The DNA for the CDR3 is TGTGCCAGCAGCCAAGAGGGACAGGCGAACCGCAACTATGGCTACACCTTC.

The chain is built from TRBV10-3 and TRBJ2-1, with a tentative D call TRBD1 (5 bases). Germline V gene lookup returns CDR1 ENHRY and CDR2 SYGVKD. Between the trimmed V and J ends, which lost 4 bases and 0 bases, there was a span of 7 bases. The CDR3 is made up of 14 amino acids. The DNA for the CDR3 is TGTGCCATCAGTGGGGGCAGCTCCTACAATGAGCAGTTCTTC. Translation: CAISGGSSYNEQFF.

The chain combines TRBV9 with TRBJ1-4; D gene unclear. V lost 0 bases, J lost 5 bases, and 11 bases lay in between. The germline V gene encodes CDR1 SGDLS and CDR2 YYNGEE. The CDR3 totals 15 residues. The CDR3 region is CASSVAAGRNEKLFF. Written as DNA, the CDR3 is TGTGCCAGCAGCGTAGCGGCGGGCAGGAATGAAAAACTGTTTTTT. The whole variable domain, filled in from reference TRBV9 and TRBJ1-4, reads DSGVTQTPKHLITATGQRVTLRCSPRSGDLSVYWYQQSLDQGLQFLIQYYNGEERAKGNILERFSAQQFPDLHSELNLSSLELGDSALYFCASSVAAGRNEKLFFGSGTQLSVL.

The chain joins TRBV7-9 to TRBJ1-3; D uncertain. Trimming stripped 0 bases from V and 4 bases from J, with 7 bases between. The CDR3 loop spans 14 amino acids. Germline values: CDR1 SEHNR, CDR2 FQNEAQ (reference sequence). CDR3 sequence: CASSLAQPGNTIYF. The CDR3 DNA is TGTGCCAGCAGCTTAGCACAGCCCGGAAACACCATATATTTT.

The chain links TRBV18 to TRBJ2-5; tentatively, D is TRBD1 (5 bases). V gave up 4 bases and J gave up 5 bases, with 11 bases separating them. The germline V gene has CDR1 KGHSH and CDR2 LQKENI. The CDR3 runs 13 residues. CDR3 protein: CASSLTARETQYF. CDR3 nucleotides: TGTGCCAGCTCACTGACAGCGAGGGAGACCCAGTACTTC. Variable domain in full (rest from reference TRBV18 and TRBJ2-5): NAGVMQNPRHLVRRRGQEARLRCSPMKGHSHVYWYRQLPEEGLKFMVYLQKENIIDESGMPKERFSAEFPKEGPSILRIQQVVRGDSAAYFCASSLTARETQYFGPGTRLLVL.

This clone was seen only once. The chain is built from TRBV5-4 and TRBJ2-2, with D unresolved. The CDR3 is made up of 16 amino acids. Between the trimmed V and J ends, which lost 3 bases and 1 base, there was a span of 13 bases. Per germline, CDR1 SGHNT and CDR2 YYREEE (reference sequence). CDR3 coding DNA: TGTGCCAGCAGCTCCCGAGTCAGGCAGAACACCGGGGAGCTGTTTTTT. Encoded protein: CASSSRVRQNTGELFF.

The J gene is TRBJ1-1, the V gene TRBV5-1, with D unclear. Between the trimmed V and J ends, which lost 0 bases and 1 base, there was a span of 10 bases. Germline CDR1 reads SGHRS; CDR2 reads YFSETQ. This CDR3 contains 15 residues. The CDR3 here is CASSLAPRSNTEAFF. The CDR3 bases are TGCGCCAGCAGCTTGGCTCCCAGGTCGAACACTGAAGCTTTCTTT.

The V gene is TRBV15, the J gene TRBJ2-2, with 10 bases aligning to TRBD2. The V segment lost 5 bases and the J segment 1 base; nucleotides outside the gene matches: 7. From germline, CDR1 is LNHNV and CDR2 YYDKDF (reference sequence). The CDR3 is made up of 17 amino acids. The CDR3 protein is CATSAPRTSGNTGELFF. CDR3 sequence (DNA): TGTGCCACCAGCGCCCCGAGGACTAGCGGGAACACCGGGGAGCTGTTTTTT.

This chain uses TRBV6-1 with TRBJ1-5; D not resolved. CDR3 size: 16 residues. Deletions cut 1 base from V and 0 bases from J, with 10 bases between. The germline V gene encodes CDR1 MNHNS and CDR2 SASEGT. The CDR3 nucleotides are TGTGCCAGCAGTGAAGTTCCCAGTTATAGCAATCAGCCCCAGCATTTT. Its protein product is CASSEVPSYSNQPQHF.

CDR3 DNA: TGTGCCAGCAGCTTAGTGGGGACTATAGACAATGAGCAGTTCTTC. This translates into CASSLVGTIDNEQFF. The chain employs TRBV11-3 and TRBJ2-1; 7 positions agree with TRBD2. The CDR3 runs to 15 residues. V shed 1 base and J 5 bases; nucleotides not matched to a gene: 5. From germline, CDR1 is SGHNT and CDR2 YENEEA.

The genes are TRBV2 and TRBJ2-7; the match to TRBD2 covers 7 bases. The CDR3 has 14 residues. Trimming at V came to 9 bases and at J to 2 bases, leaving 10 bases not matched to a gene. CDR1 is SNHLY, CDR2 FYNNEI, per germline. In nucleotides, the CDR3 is TGTGCCAGGTCGCCTCAGGCGGGAGCCTACGAGCAGTACTTC. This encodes CARSPQAGAYEQYF.

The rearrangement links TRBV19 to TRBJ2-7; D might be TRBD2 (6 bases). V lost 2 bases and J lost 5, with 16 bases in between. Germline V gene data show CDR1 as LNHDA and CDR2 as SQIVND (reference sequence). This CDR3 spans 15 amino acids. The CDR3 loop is CASSITGHWGDEQYF. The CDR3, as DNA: TGTGCCAGTAGTATAACAGGCCATTGGGGGGACGAGCAGTACTTC. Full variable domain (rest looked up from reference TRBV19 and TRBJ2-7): DGGITQSPKYLFRKEGQNVTLSCEQNLNHDAMYWYRQDPGQGLRLIYYSQIVNDFQKGDIAEGYSVSREKKESFPLTVTSAQKNPTAFYLCASSITGHWGDEQYFGPGTRLTVT.

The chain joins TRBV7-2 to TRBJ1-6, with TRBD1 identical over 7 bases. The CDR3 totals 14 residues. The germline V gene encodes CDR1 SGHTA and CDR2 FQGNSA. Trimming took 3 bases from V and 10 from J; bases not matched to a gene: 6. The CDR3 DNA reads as TGTGCCAGCAGCTTTGGAGGGGGCGGATCACCCCTCCACTTT. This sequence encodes CASSFGGGGSPLHF.

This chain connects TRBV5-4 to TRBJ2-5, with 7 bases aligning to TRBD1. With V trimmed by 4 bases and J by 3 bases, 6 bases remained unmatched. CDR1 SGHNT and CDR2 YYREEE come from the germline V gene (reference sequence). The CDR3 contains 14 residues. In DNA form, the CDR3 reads TGTGCCAGCAGCACGGAACAGGGGAAAGAGACCCAGTACTTC. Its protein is CASSTEQGKETQYF.